Following are 25 T cell receptor beta chains from one sample sequenced in a study of response to subunit inactivated influenza vaccine. TCRdb re-derived calls from the RT-PCR reads in MiXCR, one entry per CDR3 protein. The data contain some 540,000 distinct CDR3 sequences, under 30% of them singletons. These data were also reused for a study on T cells expressing NK-cell markers. From that study: TCR beta cDNA was made by 5'RACE template switching with UMIs.

The sequencing used CD4+ T cells sorted from PBMCs, collected roughly 12 days after vaccination. These receptors were collected from a man aged 50 or older who received an inactivated influenza vaccine.

This clonotype has a handful of counts. This chain connects TRBV12-3 or TRBV12-4 to TRBJ1-2; D possibly corresponds to TRBD1 (6 bases). Trimming stripped 6 bases from V and 2 bases from J, with 13 bases between. The CDR3 extends over 14 amino acids. CDR3 coding DNA: TGTGCCAGCAGCCCAGACAGGTTAAACTATGGCTACACCTTC. This codes for CASSPDRLNYGYTF.

This clonotype was detected only once. The rearrangement joins TRBV7-9 to TRBJ1-1; TRBD1 matches 9 bases. CDR3 length equals 15 residues. Trimming cost V 1 base and J 5 bases; bases outside gene matches: 5. CDR1 is SEHNR and CDR2 is FQNEAQ in the germline V gene (reference sequence). CDR3 sequence: CASSLGGTGQTEAFF. The CDR3 DNA sequence: TGTGCCAGCAGCTTAGGTGGGACAGGGCAAACTGAAGCTTTCTTT.

This clonotype was seen repeatedly, ten times or more. As DNA, the CDR3 is TGCGCCAGCAGCTTAGGGACAGGGGTGGATACGCAGTATTTT. Protein product: CASSLGTGVDTQYF. V and J are TRBV5-1 and TRBJ2-3; 10 bases match TRBD1. The CDR3 is made up of 14 amino acids. CDR1 is SGHRS, CDR2 YFSETQ, per germline. V was pared by 2 bases and J by 6 bases, with 3 bases of the junction left unmatched.

This clonotype occurred a few times. The V call is TRBV7-8, the J call TRBJ2-7; maybe TRBD2 (6 bases). The V and J ends lost 0 bases and 2 bases respectively, with 11 bases between them. The germline gives CDR1 SGHVS, CDR2 FQNEAQ. The CDR3 length is 15 residues. CDR3: CASSLANSGPYEQYF. The CDR3 DNA sequence: TGTGCCAGCAGCTTAGCGAACAGCGGGCCCTACGAGCAGTACTTC. Combining the CDR3 with reference TRBV7-8 and TRBJ2-7 gives the whole variable domain GAGVSQSPRYKVAKRGQDVALRCDPISGHVSLFWYQQALGQGPEFLTYFQNEAQLDKSGLPSDRFFAERPEGSVSTLKIQRTQQEDSAVYLCASSLANSGPYEQYFGPGTRLTVT.

The chain carries TRBV28 and TRBJ1-5; 9 bases match TRBD1. From germline, CDR1 is MDHEN and CDR2 SYDVKM. V was clipped by 6 bases and J by 9 bases; unmatched bases: 15. The CDR3 runs to 16 residues. The CDR3 region has the DNA TGTGCCAGCAGGTCACAGGGGGCTAGGCGGAGGGGGCCCCAGCATTTT. Its protein is CASRSQGARRRGPQHF.

The CDR3 coding sequence is TGTGCCAGCAGCGAACAGGTCGTAGGCACTGAAGCTTTCTTT. This gives the protein CASSEQVVGTEAFF. J is TRBJ1-1 and V is TRBV7-6; the D gene is possibly TRBD1 (5 bases). Germline V CDR1 and CDR2: SGHVS, FNYEAQ. V lost 5 bases to trimming and J lost 4 bases, with 14 bases between them. There are 14 residues in the CDR3.

This clonotype was detected ten times or more. J is TRBJ2-5 and V is TRBV4-2; 8 bases agree with TRBD2. Germline assignment: CDR1 LGHNA and CDR2 YNFKEQ. The CDR3 spans 16 residues. The V gene end was trimmed by 1 base and the J gene end by 0 bases; junction bases not matched to a gene: 4. CDR3 amino acids: CASSQVRSGNQETQYF. The CDR3 nucleotides read TGTGCCAGCAGCCAAGTGCGTAGCGGGAACCAAGAGACCCAGTACTTC.

The chain links TRBV5-1 to TRBJ1-1; 7 bases line up with TRBD1. Losses at the gene ends were 3 bases for V and 4 bases for J; bases not matched to a gene: 6. The CDR3 length is 14 residues. Per the germline V gene, CDR1 is SGHRS and CDR2 is YFSETQ. CDR3 residues: CASSSGAGGTEAFF. In nucleotides, the CDR3 is TGCGCCAGCAGCTCCGGAGCAGGGGGCACTGAAGCTTTCTTT.

The gene calls are TRBV19 and TRBJ2-7, with D tentatively TRBD1 (6 bases). The germline V gene encodes CDR1 LNHDA and CDR2 SQIVND (reference sequence). V was trimmed by 6 bases and J by 0 bases, leaving 15 bases between them. The CDR3 extends over 15 amino acids. This CDR3 reads CASSIRGAGSYEQYF. The CDR3 DNA reads TGTGCCAGTAGCATCAGGGGCGCCGGCTCCTACGAGCAGTACTTC.

Turning to this clonotype: One end of the junction fails to match germline, which may point to a read error. This sequence joins TRBV4-3 and TRBJ2-2; D may be TRBD1 (5 bases). The CDR3 totals 14 residues. Germline V CDR1 and CDR2: LGHNA, YSLEER. CDR3 in DNA: TGCGCCAGCTGCCACTCAAGGGGTGCTGGGGAGCTGTTTTTT. Amino acid sequence: CASCHSRGAGELFF.

The chain has TRBV6-2 or TRBV6-3 and TRBJ2-1; 7 bases align to TRBD1. CDR1 MNHEY and CDR2 SVGEGT come from the germline V gene. V dropped 0 bases and J dropped 3; count of bases not matched to a gene: 2. CDR3 length: 15 residues. CDR3 region: CASSYSRGRYNEQFF. For the CDR3, the DNA is TGTGCCAGCAGTTACTCGAGGGGGCGCTACAATGAGCAGTTCTTC.

The V and J genes are TRBV12-3 or TRBV12-4 and TRBJ2-7; 10 bases line up with TRBD2. This CDR3 contains 16 residues. J lost 0 bases, V lost 6 bases, and 8 bases had no gene match. The CDR3: CASRGIAGGVSYEQYF. The DNA for the CDR3 is TGTGCCAGCAGGGGGATAGCGGGAGGTGTCTCCTACGAGCAGTACTTC.

Comments on this clonotype: One end of the junction is discordant with germline, which a read error may explain. V usage is TRBV7-2 and J usage is TRBJ1-5, with D uncertain. Per germline, CDR1 SGHTA and CDR2 FQGNSA. The CDR3 consists of 15 residues. CDR3 in amino acids: CASSLGAGLNQPQHF. The CDR3 nucleotides read TGTGCCAGTAGCTTAGGAGCAGGACTAAATCAGCCCCAGCATTTT.

The CDR3 DNA is TGTGCCAGCAGCCCCCGAGCGGGATTTAACTACGAGCAGTACTTC. It specifies CASSPRAGFNYEQYF. The rearrangement uses TRBV27 and TRBJ2-7; TRBD2 matches at 7 bases. The CDR3 runs to 15 residues. The germline CDR1 and CDR2 sequences are MNHEY and SMNVEV (reference sequence). Trimming at V came to 6 bases and at J to 3 bases, leaving 11 bases not matched to a gene.

The rearrangement joins TRBV6-1 to TRBJ2-5; D is unclear. CDR1 and CDR2 from the germline V gene are MNHNS and SASEGT. Trimming stripped 8 bases from V and 4 bases from J, with 20 bases between. The CDR3 runs to 15 residues. The CDR3 loop reads CASLPRPGVVETQYF. DNA of the CDR3: TGTGCCAGCCTCCCACGGCCCGGAGTTGTAGAGACCCAGTACTTC.

The chain uses TRBV5-6 and TRBJ2-2; D gene ambiguous. This CDR3 is 12 amino acids long. V gave up 2 bases and J gave up 11 bases, with 10 bases separating them. Germline lookup yields CDR1 SGHDT and CDR2 YYEEEE. This CDR3 is CASSLVGHELFF. The DNA of the CDR3 is TGTGCCAGCAGCTTAGTAGGCCACGAGCTGTTTTTT.

This clonotype turned up a few times. This chain joins TRBV20-1 and TRBJ1-1; no definite D call. V lost 3 bases and J 4 bases, leaving 9 bases between the germline ends. Germline assignment: CDR1 DFQATT and CDR2 SNEGSKA (reference sequence). CDR3 size: 12 residues. The CDR3 region has the DNA TGCAGTGCTAGCCCCCGAAGCACTGAAGCTTTCTTT. Protein sequence: CSASPRSTEAFF.

This clonotype was found many times. This rearrangement joins TRBV7-2 to TRBJ2-1, with 9 bases fitting TRBD1. Trimming removed 4 bases from V and 5 bases from J; junction bases left unmatched: 6. Germline assignment: CDR1 SGHTA and CDR2 FQGNSA. The CDR3 runs 15 residues. CDR3 bases: TGTGCCAGCAGCTCGGACAGGGGTATACACAATGAGCAGTTCTTC. Protein product: CASSSDRGIHNEQFF.

The V call is TRBV7-2, the J call TRBJ1-5; 7 bases are shared with TRBD1. Germline trimming cut 5 bases from V and 7 bases from J; bases unmatched to any gene: 8. The CDR3 consists of 14 residues. Germline V gene data show CDR1 as SGHTA and CDR2 as FQGNSA. The CDR3 reads CASSPGTVKQPQHF. CDR3 bases: TGTGCCAGCAGCCCCGGGACAGTGAAACAGCCCCAGCATTTT. Full variable domain (rest looked up from reference TRBV7-2 and TRBJ1-5): GAGVSQSPSNKVTEKGKDVELRCDPISGHTALYWYRQSLGQGLEFLIYFQGNSAPDKSGLPSDRFSAERTGGSVSTLTIQRTQQEDSAVYLCASSPGTVKQPQHFGDGTRLSIL.

The genes are TRBV7-6 and TRBJ1-1, with unresolved D. The CDR3 is 14 amino acids. Germline-derived CDR1 and CDR2 are SGHVS and FNYEAQ. V lost 1 base, J lost 2 bases, and 8 bases lay in between. The CDR3 DNA reads TGTGCCAGCAGCTTAGTATCCGAAAACACTGAAGCTTTCTTT. It is translated as CASSLVSENTEAFF.

This clonotype was counted a few times. The chain's CDR3 is CASSELAGGHYEQYF. For the CDR3, the DNA is TGCGCCAGCAGTGAGCTAGCGGGGGGCCACTACGAGCAGTACTTC. The chain has TRBV10-2 and TRBJ2-7; 11 nucleotides agree with TRBD2. With V trimmed by 2 bases and J by 3 bases, 3 bases remained unmatched. The CDR3 is 15 residues long. CDR1 WSHSY and CDR2 SAAADI come from the germline V gene.

This clonotype was counted between two and nine times. One junction end disagrees with the germline gene, perhaps due to a read error. The chain carries TRBV5-1 and TRBJ2-7; the match to TRBD2 covers 7 bases. The CDR3 is 16 amino acids. The germline V gene encodes CDR1 SGHRS and CDR2 YFSETQ. This CDR3 is CASSSTPPGERGHLNF. The CDR3 nucleotides read TGCGCCAGCAGCTCGACACCCCCCGGGGAGCGGGGCCATCTGAACTTC.

The V call is TRBV7-2, the J call TRBJ1-1, with 9 bases matching TRBD1. With 7 bases clipped from V and 5 bases from J, the junction kept 8 bases outside the gene matches. This CDR3 contains 14 residues. Germline-derived CDR1 and CDR2 are SGHTA and FQGNSA. CDR3 residues: CASNKDRGFTEAFF. The CDR3 DNA reads as TGTGCCAGCAACAAGGACAGGGGTTTTACTGAAGCTTTCTTT.

This clonotype was observed a few times. The chain carries TRBV20-1 and TRBJ2-5; D is possibly TRBD1 or TRBD2 (6 bases each). Germline V gene data show CDR1 as DFQATT and CDR2 as SNEGSKA (reference sequence). This CDR3 is built from 11 residues. Deletions cut 3 bases from V and 7 bases from J, with 9 bases between. CDR3 DNA sequence: TGCAGTGCTAGCGGGGGCGGGACCCAGTACTTC. It specifies CSASGGGTQYF.

The V call is TRBV6-2 or TRBV6-3, the J call TRBJ2-6; D is possibly TRBD1 or TRBD2 (5 bases each). The V and J ends lost 3 bases and 4 bases respectively, with 10 bases between them. The CDR3 has 15 residues. The germline gives CDR1 MNHEY, CDR2 SVGEGT. The CDR3 protein is CASSYWGTGANVLTF. CDR3 DNA sequence: TGTGCCAGCAGTTATTGGGGGACCGGGGCCAACGTCCTGACTTTC.